The rows below give T cell receptor beta chains drawn from one sample of a study of shared clonotypes between healthy human individuals. TCRdb's table, derived via immunoSEQ multiplex PCR, lists solely in-frame clones and lacks some. In the table there are more than 900,000 clones, 78% of which are singletons. Sequencing used memory CD4+ T cells from PBMCs. These receptor sequences come from a man younger than 35 in good health. Some clones in this sample may be carry-over from other donors' samples. Each CDR3 is given with its conserved first and last residue. A D gene is named only where the DNA matches it firmly. A row's size may be missing; if present it is once, few, many or a size class.

d_call,v_call,j_call,clone_size,cdr3_aa,cdr3_nt
-,TRBV6-1,TRBJ2-7,-,CASSESVYEQYF,TGTGCCAGCAGTGAATCCGTTTACGAGCAGTACTTC
TRBD1,TRBV6-6,TRBJ2-2,-,CASSYHVPGQSGELFF,TGTGCCAGCAGTTACCACGTCCCGGGACAGTCCGGGGAGCTGTTTTTT
TRBD2,TRBV7-2,TRBJ2-1,-,CASSQSDGGTSGRRKFF,TGTGCCAGCAGCCAGAGCGACGGGGGGACTAGCGGGAGAAGGAAGTTCTTC
TRBD2,TRBV4-1,TRBJ2-5,-,CASSQERTGGNRETQYF,TGCGCCAGCAGCCAAGAAAGGACGGGAGGTAACCGGGAGACCCAGTACTTC
TRBD1,TRBV7-3,TRBJ1-2,-,CASSPGQDYGYTF,TGTGCCAGCAGCCCCGGACAGGACTATGGCTACACCTTC
-,TRBV19,TRBJ1-1,-,CASSITGKNTEAFF,TGTGCCAGTAGTATTACAGGGAAGAACACTGAAGCTTTCTTT
TRBD2,TRBV7-2,TRBJ2-7,-,CASSLRLAGGEQYF,TGTGCCAGCAGCTTGAGACTAGCGGGAGGCGAGCAGTACTTC
TRBD2,TRBV6-6,TRBJ2-2,-,CASSPPGLAGAGELFF,TGTGCCAGCAGCCCTCCGGGACTAGCGGGAGCCGGGGAGCTGTTTTTT
-,TRBV4-3,TRBJ1-3,few,CASSQQVASNSGNTIYF,TGCGCCAGCAGCCAACAAGTGGCCTCTAACTCTGGAAACACCATATATTTT
-,TRBV18,TRBJ2-2,-,CASSPRAMSNTGELFF,TGTGCCAGCTCACCACGAGCGATGTCTAACACCGGGGAGCTGTTTTTT